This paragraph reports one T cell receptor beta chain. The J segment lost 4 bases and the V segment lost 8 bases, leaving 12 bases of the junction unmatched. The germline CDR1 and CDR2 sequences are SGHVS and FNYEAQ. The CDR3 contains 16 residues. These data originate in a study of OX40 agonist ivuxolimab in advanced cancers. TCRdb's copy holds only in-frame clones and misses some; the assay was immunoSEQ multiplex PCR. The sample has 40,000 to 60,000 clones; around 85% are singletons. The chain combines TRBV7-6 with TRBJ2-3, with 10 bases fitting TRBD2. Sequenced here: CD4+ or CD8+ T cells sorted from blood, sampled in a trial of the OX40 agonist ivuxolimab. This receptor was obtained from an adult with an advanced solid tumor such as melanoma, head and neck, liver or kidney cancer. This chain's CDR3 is CASVLMSGGESDTQYF. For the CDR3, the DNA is TGTGCCAGCGTCCTGATGAGCGGGGGGGAATCAGATACGCAGTATTTT.